This T cell receptor beta chain was sequenced for a study of OX40 agonist ivuxolimab in advanced cancers. Study information: Eligibility admitted prior anti-PD-1, anti-PD-L1 or anti-CTLA-4 therapy; 30% to 40% had some.

This clone was seen a single time. Its cognate antigen is unknown. Study conclusions and caveats: On average, CD8+ T cells showed a greater number of expanded clones than CD4+.

V lost 7 bases and J lost 9; bases outside the gene matches: 11. Germline values: CDR1 SGHTA, CDR2 FQGNSA. CDR3 size: 15 residues. Profiled with immunoSEQ multiplex PCR; TCRdb holds only in-frame clones, not every one. The sample contains 100,000 to 150,000 clones, around 93% of which appear only once. The TCR was taken from an adult with an advanced solid tumor such as melanoma, head and neck, liver or kidney cancer. The chain joins TRBV7-2 to TRBJ2-1; the match to TRBD2 covers 11 bases. Sequencing used CD4+ or CD8+ T cells sorted from blood, obtained in a trial of the OX40 agonist ivuxolimab. Here the CDR3 reads CASIPLLAGVSEQFF. Written as DNA, the CDR3 is TGTGCCAGCATCCCTCTACTAGCGGGAGTAAGTGAGCAGTTCTTC.